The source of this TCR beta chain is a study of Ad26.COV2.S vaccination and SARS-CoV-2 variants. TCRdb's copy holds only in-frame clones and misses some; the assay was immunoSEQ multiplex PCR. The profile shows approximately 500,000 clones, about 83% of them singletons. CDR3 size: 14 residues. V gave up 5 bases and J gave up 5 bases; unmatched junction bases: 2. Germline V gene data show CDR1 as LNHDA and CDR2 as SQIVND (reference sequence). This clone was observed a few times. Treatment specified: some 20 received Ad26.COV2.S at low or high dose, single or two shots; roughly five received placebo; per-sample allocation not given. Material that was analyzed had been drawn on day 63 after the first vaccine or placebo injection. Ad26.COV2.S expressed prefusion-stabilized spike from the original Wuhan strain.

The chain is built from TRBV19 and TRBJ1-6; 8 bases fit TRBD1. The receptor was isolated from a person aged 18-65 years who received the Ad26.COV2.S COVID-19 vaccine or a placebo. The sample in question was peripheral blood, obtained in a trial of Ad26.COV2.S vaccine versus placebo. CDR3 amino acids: CASSHRGNNSPLHF. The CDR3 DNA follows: TGTGCCAGTAGTCACAGGGGGAATAATTCACCCCTCCACTTT.